Following are 31 T cell receptor beta chains from one sample sequenced in a study of blood T cell repertoires in COVID-19 (dated by TCRdb to the early 2020s). Libraries were built with the immunoSEQ multiplex PCR assay. TCRdb stores this immuneACCESS table with in-frame sequences only. Part of the clones is absent; in the studies checked, under half of the shortfall reflects unresolved V genes, and no reason is known for the rest. For this sample there are about 41,000 clones; about 86% appear just once. In total, the top ten clones hold about 43% of the sample. The sample consisted of peripheral blood. Receptor source: a woman of 80 years or more with active or convalescent COVID-19.

The DNA of the CDR3 is TGTGCCAGCAGCTTACAGGGGTCCGGCTCCTACGAGCAGTACTTC. Residues: CASSLQGSGSYEQYF. J is TRBJ2-7 and V is TRBV7-6; tentatively, D is TRBD1 (6 bases). The germline V and J ends were trimmed by 2 bases and 0 bases, with 11 bases remaining between them. The CDR3 consists of 15 residues. CDR1 is SGHVS and CDR2 is FNYEAQ in the germline V gene.

J is TRBJ2-5 and V is TRBV7-9; tentative D call: TRBD2 (7 bases). CDR1 is SEHNR and CDR2 is FQNEAQ in the germline V gene (reference sequence). This CDR3 has 18 residues. V lost 1 base to trimming and J lost 5 bases, with 23 bases between them. The CDR3 nucleotides are TGTGCCAGCAGCTTAGTTCCCGCTCGATGGGGGCGGGGGGAGACCCAGTACTTC. This encodes CASSLVPARWGRGETQYF.

The chain carries TRBV7-9 and TRBJ1-2; 8 nucleotides match TRBD1. Germline CDR1 SEHNR, CDR2 FQNEAQ (reference sequence). The CDR3 extends over 14 amino acids. The trim removed 7 bases at V and 3 bases at J, leaving 7 bases unmatched. CDR3 residues: CASTPPGQDYGYTF. The CDR3 bases are TGTGCCAGCACCCCTCCGGGACAGGACTATGGCTACACCTTC.

This chain links TRBV12-3 or TRBV12-4 with TRBJ1-5; tentative D call: TRBD1 (6 bases). The CDR3 loop spans 13 amino acids. V gave up 5 bases and J gave up 6 bases, with 11 bases separating them. The CDR3 DNA follows: TGTGCCAGCAGTGCAGGGGACCCTCAGCCCCAGCATTTT. Amino acid sequence: CASSAGDPQPQHF.

The rearrangement links TRBV5-4 to TRBJ2-3, with 11 bases fitting TRBD2. Germline V gives CDR1 SGHNT, CDR2 YYREEE (reference sequence). J was trimmed by 2 bases and V by 4 bases; bases with no gene match: 6. CDR3 length: 16 amino acids. CDR3 amino acids: CASSIRTSGLTDTQYF. In DNA, the CDR3 is TGTGCCAGCAGCATAAGGACTAGCGGGCTCACAGATACGCAGTATTTT. Based on the CDR3 plus reference TRBV5-4 and TRBJ2-3, the full variable domain is ETGVTQSPTHLIKTRGQQVTLRCSSQSGHNTVSWYQQALGQGPQFIFQYYREEENGRGNFPPRFSGLQFPNYSSELNVNALELDDSALYLCASSIRTSGLTDTQYFGPGTRLTVL.

This clone was observed a single time. This sequence joins TRBV3-1 (or the pseudogene TRBV3-2) and TRBJ2-3, with 14 bases lining up with TRBD2. Germline-derived CDR1 and CDR2 are LGHDT and YNNKEL (reference sequence). Germline trimming cut 3 bases from V and 4 bases from J; bases unmatched to any gene: 3. This CDR3 is 16 amino acids long. The CDR3 nucleotides are TGTGCCAGCAGCCAGAGACTAGCGGGAGGGTCAGATACGCAGTATTTT. As protein: CASSQRLAGGSDTQYF.

This clone was observed a few times. The V call is TRBV27, the J call TRBJ1-3; D unclear. Germline-derived CDR1 and CDR2 are MNHEY and SMNVEV (reference sequence). The ends were cut back, 5 bases at V and 0 bases at J, with 14 bases in the middle. CDR3 length: 16 amino acids. CDR3 region: CASSRSGLFSGNTIYF. The DNA for the CDR3 is TGTGCCAGCAGTCGTTCTGGCCTCTTCTCTGGAAACACCATATATTTT.

The chain has TRBV19 and TRBJ2-1, with TRBD2 matching over 9 bases. The germline CDR1 and CDR2 sequences are LNHDA and SQIVND (reference sequence). V was clipped by 1 base and J by 8 bases; unmatched bases: 9. The CDR3 extends over 16 amino acids. The CDR3 sequence: CASSIVGGRASYEQFF. CDR3 sequence (DNA): TGTGCCAGTAGTATAGTGGGCGGGAGGGCCTCGTATGAGCAGTTCTTC.

The gene calls are TRBV12-3 or TRBV12-4 and TRBJ1-1; D is undetermined. The CDR3 is 13 residues long. Deletions cut 6 bases from V and 1 base from J, with 9 bases between. CDR3 coding DNA: TGTGCCAGCAGGAAGCGGGAGAACACTGAAGCTTTCTTT. This codes for CASRKRENTEAFF.

This clone was seen only a few times. The chain uses TRBV7-2 and TRBJ2-5; TRBD1 is a possible D gene (6 bases). The germline CDR1 and CDR2 sequences are SGHTA and FQGNSA. The CDR3 consists of 13 residues. With 4 bases removed from V and 5 bases from J, the gap between germline ends came to 11 bases. The CDR3 DNA follows: TGTGCCAGCAGCTCCAGGGGCCGCGAGACCCAGTACTTC. This translates into CASSSRGRETQYF.

The chain recombines TRBV5-6 with TRBJ2-6, with unresolved D. V lost 1 base to trimming and J lost 0 bases, with 17 bases between them. Germline lookup yields CDR1 SGHDT and CDR2 YYEEEE. This CDR3 is built from 19 residues. CDR3 sequence reads: CASSLFSAVPISGANVLTF. The CDR3 DNA reads TGTGCCAGCAGCTTGTTCTCTGCGGTCCCCATCTCTGGGGCCAACGTCCTGACTTTC.

This clone appeared once. The genes are TRBV15 and TRBJ1-3; TRBD1 matches at 7 bases. The V gene end was trimmed by 5 bases and the J gene end by 4 bases; junction bases not matched to a gene: 11. Germline lookup yields CDR1 LNHNV and CDR2 YYDKDF (reference sequence). This CDR3 has 16 residues. CDR3 nucleotides: TGTGCCACCAGCCCCGGGACAGCCGTTACGGGAAACACCATATATTTT. Amino acids: CATSPGTAVTGNTIYF.

The chain recombines TRBV27 with TRBJ2-7; 7 bases are a match to TRBD1. V shed 5 bases and J 2 bases; nucleotides not matched to a gene: 9. CDR3 size: 15 residues. CDR1 MNHEY and CDR2 SMNVEV come from the germline V gene (reference sequence). DNA of the CDR3: TGTGCCAGCAGTCGTACAGGGGTCGATACCTACGAGCAGTACTTC. It yields the protein CASSRTGVDTYEQYF.

The chain joins TRBV11-1 to TRBJ2-7; 7 bases map to TRBD1. This CDR3 spans 15 amino acids. Germline V gene sequence: CDR1 SGHAT, CDR2 FQDESV (reference sequence). Unmatched junction bases numbered 12, after V lost 5 bases and J lost 5 bases. Here the CDR3 DNA reads TGTGCCAGCAGCGCAAGCACGACAGGGTTCAACGAGCAGTACTTC. Its protein is CASSASTTGFNEQYF.

V usage is TRBV29-1 and J usage is TRBJ2-1; D is uncertain. This CDR3 is 12 amino acids long. V lost 3 bases to trimming and J lost 2 bases, with 5 bases between them. Germline V gene data show CDR1 as SQVTM and CDR2 as ANQGSEA. The CDR3 DNA is TGCAGCGTTGACCTAACCTACAATGAGCAGTTCTTC. Translating it yields CSVDLTYNEQFF.

The chain recombines TRBV7-9 with TRBJ2-5, with a weak D call TRBD2 (5 bases). The CDR3 runs to 15 residues. The V and J ends lost 3 bases and 0 bases respectively, with 11 bases between them. Germline lookup yields CDR1 SEHNR and CDR2 FQNEAQ (reference sequence). The CDR3 DNA is TGTGCCAGCAGCTTTCCGGCCGGGGACCAAGAGACCCAGTACTTC. This gives the protein CASSFPAGDQETQYF.

This chain uses TRBV6-2 or TRBV6-3 with TRBJ1-5, with a weak D call TRBD1 (5 bases). Trimming removed 4 bases from V and 1 base from J, with 8 bases in between. The CDR3 is made up of 14 amino acids. The V gene's germline CDR1 is MNHEY and CDR2 SVGEGT. CDR3 residues: CASSWGSSNQPQHF. The CDR3 DNA is TGTGCCAGCAGTTGGGGCAGCAGCAATCAGCCCCAGCATTTT.

The V call is TRBV9, the J call TRBJ2-1, with TRBD2 matching 11 bases. V shed 4 bases, J shed 9 bases, and the junction held 12 bases outside the gene matches. Germline CDR1 reads SGDLS; CDR2 reads YYNGEE. This CDR3 is built from 16 residues. DNA for the CDR3: TGTGCCAGCAGCCCCCCCGGGGTAGCGGGAGGGCGTGAGCAGTTCTTC. Translation gives CASSPPGVAGGREQFF.

The CDR3 sequence: CASSARVSGNTIYF. The CDR3 DNA follows: TGTGCCAGTAGTGCCAGGGTCTCTGGAAACACCATATATTTT. The V gene is TRBV19, the J gene TRBJ1-3; D may be TRBD1 (5 bases). V gave up 5 bases and J gave up 0 bases, with 8 bases separating them. CDR1 is LNHDA and CDR2 is SQIVND in the germline V gene (reference sequence). This CDR3 is built from 14 residues.

The chain has TRBV4-1 and TRBJ2-5; D gene uncertain. The CDR3 is 13 amino acids. V lost 4 bases, J lost 4 bases, and 10 bases lay in between. Per germline, CDR1 MGHRA and CDR2 YSYEKL. CDR3 DNA: TGCGCCAGCAGCCCTCTATCTGGAGAGACCCAGTACTTC. Protein sequence: CASSPLSGETQYF.

The chain carries TRBV4-3 and TRBJ1-2; D possibly corresponds to TRBD1 (5 bases). V was shortened by 0 bases and J by 0 bases, with 14 bases between the two germline ends. CDR1 and CDR2 from the germline V gene are LGHNA and YSLEER. The CDR3 consists of 17 residues. This chain's CDR3 is CASSQESQAPANYGYTF. CDR3 nucleotide sequence: TGCGCCAGCAGCCAAGAGTCACAGGCGCCGGCTAACTATGGCTACACCTTC.

The V gene is TRBV7-9, the J gene TRBJ1-2; TRBD1 might be the D (5 bases). Looked up from germline, CDR1 is SEHNR and CDR2 is FQNEAQ (reference sequence). V lost 5 bases to trimming and J lost 8 bases, with 21 bases between them. The CDR3 runs 15 residues. The CDR3 sequence is CASSPGTSISGGYTF. The DNA for the CDR3 is TGTGCCAGCAGCCCCGGGACTTCCATCTCGGGGGGCTACACCTTC.

The chain is built from TRBV6-2 or TRBV6-3 and TRBJ1-1; D call uncertain. From germline, CDR1 is MNHEY and CDR2 SVGEGT. This CDR3 is built from 13 residues. V gave up 5 bases and J gave up 1 base, with 8 bases separating them. The CDR3 nucleotides read TGTGCCAGCAGTGCAAGACAGAACACTGAAGCTTTCTTT. Translated: CASSARQNTEAFF.

J is TRBJ1-1 and V is TRBV5-1; possible D gene TRBD1, 5 bases. CDR3 length equals 14 residues. Trimming took off 1 base at V and 5 bases at J, with 12 bases between the two ends. CDR1 is SGHRS and CDR2 is YFSETQ in the germline V gene. The CDR3, as DNA: TGCGCCAGCAGCTTGCAGGGCGGCCGAACTGAAGCTTTCTTT. It specifies CASSLQGGRTEAFF.

The chain employs TRBV27 and TRBJ1-2; the match to TRBD1 covers 8 bases. This CDR3 comprises 12 residues. With V trimmed by 4 bases and J by 8 bases, 3 bases remained unmatched. Germline assignment: CDR1 MNHEY and CDR2 SMNVEV (reference sequence). The CDR3 DNA reads as TGTGCCAGCAGTTCTGCAGGGGGCGGCTACACCTTC. It translates to CASSSAGGGYTF.

This chain connects TRBV6-1 to TRBJ1-4; D is unresolved. V lost 2 bases, J lost 12 bases, and 16 bases lay in between. The CDR3 is made up of 14 amino acids. In germline, CDR1 is MNHNS, CDR2 SASEGT. The CDR3 protein is CASSEFEGLGELFF. CDR3 in DNA: TGTGCCAGCAGTGAATTTGAAGGCCTCGGGGAACTGTTTTTT.

The chain joins TRBV6-5 to TRBJ2-1; D not certain. Germline values: CDR1 MNHEY, CDR2 SVGAGI. Trimming left V 10 bases short and J 0 bases short, with 10 bases between. This CDR3 is built from 13 residues. In DNA form, the CDR3 reads TGTGCCACCTCCCGAGGCTCCTACAATGAGCAGTTCTTC. This codes for CATSRGSYNEQFF.

This clone was observed a single time. The J gene is TRBJ1-1, the V gene TRBV10-3, with 7 bases lining up with TRBD1. The J segment lost 0 bases and the V segment lost 10 bases, leaving 5 bases of the junction unmatched. The CDR3 totals 13 residues. Germline V CDR1 and CDR2: ENHRY, SYGVKD. The CDR3 loop reads CATRDSVNTEAFF. The CDR3 DNA reads TGTGCCACCAGGGACAGCGTGAACACTGAAGCTTTCTTT.

The V call is TRBV18, the J call TRBJ2-1; 7 bases agree with TRBD2. Germline V CDR1 and CDR2: KGHSH, LQKENI. The CDR3 sequence is 15 residues long. Losses at the gene ends were 4 bases for V and 2 bases for J; bases not matched to a gene: 5. The CDR3 reads CASSQGLVPYNEQFF. The CDR3 DNA reads as TGTGCCAGCTCACAAGGACTAGTCCCCTACAATGAGCAGTTCTTC.

The chain uses TRBV5-8 and TRBJ2-3, with 9 bases lining up with TRBD1. V gave up 0 bases and J gave up 3 bases; unmatched junction bases: 5. Germline V gives CDR1 SGHTS, CDR2 YDEGEE. This CDR3 contains 16 residues. The CDR3 region has the DNA TGTGCCAGCAGCTTGGTGCGTGGGACAGGGACAGATACGCAGTATTTT. Its translation: CASSLVRGTGTDTQYF.

The chain links TRBV11-1 to TRBJ1-2; 9 bases agree with TRBD1. CDR1 SGHAT and CDR2 FQDESV come from the germline V gene (reference sequence). After removal of 5 bases from V and 8 bases from J, the junction contained 12 bases not matched to a gene. This CDR3 is 15 amino acids long. The CDR3 protein is CASSARTGEEVGYTF. The DNA of the CDR3 is TGTGCCAGCAGCGCCCGGACAGGGGAGGAAGTAGGCTACACCTTC.